The sample holds one count of the clone carrying this T cell receptor beta chain. What it recognizes is unknown. This specimen comes from a study of T cell responses to AZD1222 COVID-19 vaccine. Whole-study results and caveats: CD4 TCRs associated with vaccination spanned spike, dominating at 160-218 and 743-854. Baseline testing showed seropositivity in only a handful of AZD1222 recipients.

Sequencing used immunoSEQ multiplex PCR; TCRdb keeps in-frame clones, though not all of them. The data show 90,000 to 95,000 clones, roughly 90% seen once. Trimming took off 10 bases at V and 3 bases at J, with 15 bases between the two ends. Germline V gives CDR1 SNHLY, CDR2 FYNNEI. The CDR3 extends over 14 amino acids. Sample: peripheral blood, taken 28 days after the second AZD1222 dose. The TCR originated in an adult who received the AZD1222 COVID-19 vaccine. This rearrangement joins TRBV2 to TRBJ1-4; TRBD1 is a possible D gene (5 bases). In DNA, the CDR3 is TGTGCCACCCTCCTCGGGGGTGCTAATGAAAAACTGTTTTTT. Its translation is CATLLGGANEKLFF. Full variable domain (rest looked up from reference TRBV2 and TRBJ1-4): EPEVTQTPSHQVTQMGQEVILRCVPISNHLYFYWYRQILGQKVEFLVSFYNNEISEKSEIFDDQFSVERPDGSNFTLKIRSTKLEDSAMYFCATLLGGANEKLFFGSGTQLSVL.